This T cell receptor beta chain was recorded in a study of cytomegalovirus exposure and HLA in healthy donors. Points from the study as a whole: TCR beta sequences reportedly predicted the HLA-A and HLA-B alleles of most subjects accurately. Analysis performed later showed TCR beta chains linked to HLA being more clonally expanded than equally common others. When analyzed later, a missense DCLRE1C variant was found to be linked to TCR beta V- and J-gene trimming.

As concerns this clone: Its antigen is not identified.

Both 60 Vbeta primers and 13 Jbeta primers went into the PCR. Produced via immunoSEQ multiplex PCR; TCRdb's table is partial and in-frame only. The sample consists of around 140,000 clones, 60% to 80% of them appearing once. Germline CDR1 reads SGHRS; CDR2 reads YFSETQ. Deletions cut 4 bases from V and 0 bases from J, with 14 bases between. The CDR3 has 15 residues. The sequenced material came from PBMCs. The chain recombines TRBV5-1 with TRBJ2-7; TRBD1 might be the D (5 bases). This receptor was taken from a man aged 45-65 years in good health and CMV-seropositive. CDR3 region: CASSTDMISSYEQYF. CDR3 DNA sequence: TGCGCCAGCAGCACGGACATGATTAGCTCCTACGAGCAGTACTTC.